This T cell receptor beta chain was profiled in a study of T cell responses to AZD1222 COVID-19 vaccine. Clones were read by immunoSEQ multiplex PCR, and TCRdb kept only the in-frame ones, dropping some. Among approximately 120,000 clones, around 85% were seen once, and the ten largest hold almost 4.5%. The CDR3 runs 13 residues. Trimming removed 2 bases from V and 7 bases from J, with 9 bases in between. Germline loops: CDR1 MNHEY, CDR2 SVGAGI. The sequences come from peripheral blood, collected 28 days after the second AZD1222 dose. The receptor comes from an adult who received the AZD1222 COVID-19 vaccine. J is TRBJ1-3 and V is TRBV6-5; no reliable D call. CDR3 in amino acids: CASSYGGRNTIYF. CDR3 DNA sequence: TGTGCCAGCAGTTACGGAGGTCGGAACACCATATATTTT.